This T cell receptor (beta chain) was profiled in a study of cytomegalovirus exposure and HLA in healthy donors. PCR primers comprised 60 Vbeta and 13 Jbeta primers. The data were produced by immunoSEQ multiplex PCR, yet TCRdb's version contains in-frame clones alone and is incomplete. The table records under 200,000 clones, about 82% of them present only once. There are 12 residues in the CDR3. Trimming stripped 6 bases from V and 5 bases from J, with 10 bases between. Germline V gives CDR1 MNHEY, CDR2 SVGAGI. The table lists this clone with a count of one. The source is a female donor in good health and CMV-seronegative. V usage is TRBV6-5 and J usage is TRBJ1-1, with TRBD1 as a possible D gene (5 bases). Source material: PBMCs. The CDR3 nucleotides are TGTGCCAGCAGACAGACAGCTACTGAAGCTTTCTTT. Amino acids: CASRQTATEAFF.